One and the same sample provided the 13 T cell receptor beta chains below, sequenced in a study of T cells in Graves' hyperthyroidism and ophthalmopathy. The CDR3 regions of TCR beta were amplified from RNA transcripts. The HTBI primer set drove a first-round RT-PCR of the TCR CDR3. TCRdb re-called the multiplex PCR reads with MiXCR, one entry per CDR3 protein. The sample yields a few hundred thousand distinct CDR3 sequences, approximately 16% seen once. Sequenced: blood. These receptors came from a middle-aged man with Graves' hyperthyroidism.

This clonotype came up once. A much larger clone is a single base away; this may be a read error. The V call is TRBV29-1, the J call TRBJ2-5; 11 bases line up with TRBD1. There are 15 residues in the CDR3. After removal of 3 bases from V and 4 bases from J, the junction contained 7 bases not matched to a gene. Germline V gene sequence: CDR1 SQVTM, CDR2 ANQGSEA. The CDR3 DNA reads TGCAGCGTTGACGGCCAGGACAGGGGGCTAGAGACCCAGTACTTC. This encodes CSVDGQDRGLETQYF.

This clonotype was counted ten times or more. The chain has TRBV5-1 and TRBJ1-1; 8 bases agree with TRBD1. V trimming: 4 bases; J trimming: 0 bases; junction bases outside the gene matches: 2. The CDR3 contains 14 residues. Germline values: CDR1 SGHRS, CDR2 YFSETQ. The CDR3: CASSPQGVNTEAFF. CDR3 nucleotide sequence: TGCGCCAGCAGCCCACAGGGGGTGAACACTGAAGCTTTCTTT.

Only a few counts were recorded for this clonotype. This may be a read error: a much more frequent sequence differs by one nucleotide. The conserved phenylalanine or tryptophan is not found at the CDR3 terminus, so this likely reflects a read error. The rearrangement links TRBV28 to TRBJ2-3, with a possible D match to TRBD1 (6 bases). The CDR3 contains 15 residues. The V gene lost 2 bases and the J gene lost 1 base, with 10 bases spanning the gap. CDR1 is MDHEN and CDR2 is SYDVKM in the germline V gene. As DNA, the CDR3 is TGTGCCAGCAGTTTAAGGGGGAGTGGCACAGATACGCAGTATCTT. Its translation: CASSLRGSGTDTQYL.

This clonotype was picked up many times. V and J are TRBV28 and TRBJ2-7, with D perhaps TRBD2 (5 bases). The CDR3 contains 14 residues. Between the trimmed V and J ends, which lost 6 bases and 7 bases, there was a span of 19 bases. Germline V gene sequence: CDR1 MDHEN, CDR2 SYDVKM. The CDR3 sequence: CASRGRLRVGEQYF. In DNA, the CDR3 is TGTGCCAGCAGAGGGAGACTTCGGGTTGGGGAGCAGTACTTC.

This clonotype was counted ten times or more. V gene TRBV4-3 combines with J gene TRBJ2-7; TRBD2 might be the D (5 bases). Trimming cost V 1 base and J 3 bases, with 16 bases left between them. In germline, CDR1 is LGHNA, CDR2 YSLEER. The CDR3 has 16 residues. The CDR3 region is CASSQAYPGKSYEQYF. For the CDR3, the DNA is TGCGCCAGCAGCCAAGCTTACCCGGGGAAAAGCTACGAGCAGTACTTC.

This sequence joins TRBV6-1 and TRBJ1-4; tentative D call: TRBD1 (6 bases). V lost 6 bases to trimming and J lost 3 bases, with 17 bases between them. The CDR3 runs to 16 residues. Germline loops: CDR1 MNHNS, CDR2 SASEGT. CDR3 nucleotide sequence: TGTGCCAGCAGCGGCCGCACAGGGTCGGCTAATGAAAAACTGTTTTTT. This sequence encodes CASSGRTGSANEKLFF.

The chain couples TRBV4-2 to TRBJ2-3; 10 nucleotides match TRBD2. Germline V gene lookup returns CDR1 LGHNA and CDR2 YNFKEQ. CDR3 size: 15 residues. V lost 5 bases, J lost 10 bases, and 12 bases stayed unmatched. The CDR3 DNA follows: TGTGCCAGCAGCGAACGAGCGGGGGGGGACGATGCGCAGTATTTT. This sequence encodes CASSERAGGDDAQYF.

The table lists this clonotype with a few counts. V and J are TRBV5-5 and TRBJ2-2; D gene unclear. V was pared by 0 bases and J by 0 bases, with 6 bases between. The CDR3 is 15 amino acids. CDR1 is SGHKS and CDR2 is YYEKEE in the germline V gene (reference sequence). CDR3 in amino acids: CASSLGLPNTGELFF. Here the CDR3 DNA reads TGTGCCAGCAGCTTGGGGCTCCCGAACACCGGGGAGCTGTTTTTT.

This clonotype was observed a few times. The chain combines TRBV29-1 with TRBJ2-3; maybe TRBD1 (6 bases). V shed 7 bases and J shed 10 bases, with 15 bases lying between them. The length of the CDR3 is 11 residues. CDR1 and CDR2 (germline): SQVTM, ANQGSEA. CDR3 nucleotides: TGCAGCGCCCGAAGCGAGGGGGCGCAGTATTTT. Translation: CSARSEGAQYF.

This clonotype was detected many times. The V gene is TRBV6-2 or TRBV6-3, the J gene TRBJ2-5, with 8 bases that match TRBD2. In germline, CDR1 is MNHEY, CDR2 SVGEGT. The CDR3 length is 15 residues. Trimming removed 2 bases from V and 6 bases from J; junction bases left unmatched: 8. The CDR3 loop reads CASSYSLAGWKTQYF. The DNA of the CDR3 is TGTGCCAGCAGTTACAGCCTAGCGGGTTGGAAGACCCAGTACTTC.

This clonotype was seen repeatedly, ten times or more. The chain links TRBV11-2 to TRBJ1-2; D call uncertain. CDR3 length equals 15 residues. Germline CDR1 is SGHAT and CDR2 is FQNNGV. Trimming took off 5 bases at V and 4 bases at J, with 17 bases between the two ends. In DNA form, the CDR3 reads TGTGCCAGCAGCCGAGACGGAAGAAGTCTCTATGGCTACACCTTC. It encodes CASSRDGRSLYGYTF.

This clonotype occurred a few times. The CDR3 DNA is TGTGCCAGCAGCGGACCCCCGGGACAGGGGGCTACAGATACGCAGTATTTT. Its translation: CASSGPPGQGATDTQYF. This rearrangement joins TRBV9 to TRBJ2-3; 12 bases are a match to TRBD1. Germline V gene data show CDR1 as SGDLS and CDR2 as YYNGEE. V lost 3 bases, J lost 3 bases, and 8 bases stayed unmatched. The CDR3 length is 17 residues.

This clonotype was found many times. This sequence joins TRBV6-2 or TRBV6-3 and TRBJ1-1; TRBD1 is a possible D gene (5 bases). The ends were cut back, 7 bases at V and 6 bases at J, with 15 bases in the middle. The CDR3 covers 13 residues. CDR1 is MNHEY and CDR2 is SVGEGT in the germline V gene. The CDR3 DNA reads TGTGCCAGCAAGAAGACAGTTTTGGCTGAAGCTTTCTTT. Translation gives CASKKTVLAEAFF.